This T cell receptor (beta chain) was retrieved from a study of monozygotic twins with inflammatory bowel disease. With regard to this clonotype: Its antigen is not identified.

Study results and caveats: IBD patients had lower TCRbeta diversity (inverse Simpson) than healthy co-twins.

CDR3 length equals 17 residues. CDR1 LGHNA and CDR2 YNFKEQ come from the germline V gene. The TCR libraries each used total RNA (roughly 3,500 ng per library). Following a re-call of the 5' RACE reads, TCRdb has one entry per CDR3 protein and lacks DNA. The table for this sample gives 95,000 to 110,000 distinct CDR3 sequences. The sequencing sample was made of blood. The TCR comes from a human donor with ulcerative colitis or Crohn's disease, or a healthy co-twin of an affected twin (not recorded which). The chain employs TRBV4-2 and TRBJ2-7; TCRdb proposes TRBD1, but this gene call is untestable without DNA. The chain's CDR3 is CASSQTTAGTGAYEQYF.